A single sample gave rise to the 29 T cell receptor beta chains below, sequenced in a study of blood T cell repertoires in COVID-19. The method was immunoSEQ multiplex PCR; TCRdb's version includes in-frame clones alone and lacks a portion of them. The table has some 130,000 clones, about four fifths seen once. The source material was peripheral blood. These receptors were collected from an elderly man with acute or convalescent COVID-19.

The V and J genes are TRBV5-5 and TRBJ1-5, with TRBD1 as a possible D gene (6 bases). V dropped 4 bases and J dropped 2 bases, with 16 bases sitting between them. This CDR3 is built from 16 residues. Germline V gene sequence: CDR1 SGHKS, CDR2 YYEKEE (reference sequence). CDR3 DNA: TGTGCCAGCAGCCCTGGACAGTACCCGGGCAATCAGCCCCAGCATTTT. It codes for CASSPGQYPGNQPQHF.

V usage is TRBV15 and J usage is TRBJ2-5, with 10 bases lining up with TRBD2. CDR3 length equals 16 residues. The V segment lost 7 bases and the J segment 7 bases; nucleotides outside the gene matches: 15. Germline V gives CDR1 LNHNV, CDR2 YYDKDF (reference sequence). The CDR3 region is CATTLRPAGGSGTQYF. CDR3 DNA: TGTGCCACCACCCTGAGGCCAGCGGGGGGGTCGGGGACCCAGTACTTC.

This chain joins TRBV11-3 and TRBJ2-7; no reliable D call. Trimming left V 0 bases short and J 4 bases short, with 7 bases between. The CDR3 extends over 13 amino acids. In germline, CDR1 is SGHNT, CDR2 YENEEA. The CDR3 bases are TGTGCCAGCAGCTTAGACGACGGGTACGAGCAGTACTTC. The encoded protein is CASSLDDGYEQYF.

J is TRBJ1-6 and V is TRBV5-5; TRBD1 agrees at 10 bases. The V gene's germline CDR1 is SGHKS and CDR2 YYEKEE (reference sequence). V trimming: 4 bases; J trimming: 7 bases; junction bases outside the gene matches: 5. The CDR3 consists of 15 residues. CDR3 DNA sequence: TGTGCCAGCAGCCCTTGGGGACAGGGGAATTCACCCCTCCACTTT. Translation gives CASSPWGQGNSPLHF.

The V call is TRBV2, the J call TRBJ1-5; perhaps TRBD1 as D (5 bases). This CDR3 contains 14 residues. Between the trimmed V and J ends, which lost 7 bases and 3 bases, there was a span of 13 bases. Germline values: CDR1 SNHLY, CDR2 FYNNEI. CDR3 nucleotides: TGTGCCAGCATGGGGGGGTCCTTCAATCAGCCCCAGCATTTT. This codes for CASMGGSFNQPQHF.

V usage is TRBV5-4 and J usage is TRBJ2-5; TRBD2 matches at 9 bases. This CDR3 has 15 residues. The trim removed 3 bases at V and 2 bases at J, leaving 5 bases unmatched. Germline V CDR1 and CDR2: SGHNT, YYREEE (reference sequence). CDR3: CASSSWGLAQETQYF. The CDR3 nucleotides read TGTGCCAGCAGCTCGTGGGGACTAGCACAAGAGACCCAGTACTTC. The full variable domain, completed using reference TRBV5-4 and TRBJ2-5, is ETGVTQSPTHLIKTRGQQVTLRCSSQSGHNTVSWYQQALGQGPQFIFQYYREEENGRGNFPPRFSGLQFPNYSSELNVNALELDDSALYLCASSSWGLAQETQYFGPGTRLLVL.

This clone came up many times. V gene TRBV7-9 combines with J gene TRBJ1-1, with a tentative D call TRBD1 (5 bases). This CDR3 contains 13 residues. Germline-derived CDR1 and CDR2 are SEHNR and FQNEAQ (reference sequence). Deletions cut 5 bases from V and 6 bases from J, with 13 bases between. CDR3: CASSILSQAEAFF. The CDR3 bases are TGTGCCAGCAGCATTCTCTCACAGGCTGAAGCTTTCTTT.

This clone was counted between two and nine times. The chain employs TRBV2 and TRBJ1-2; D call uncertain. This CDR3 is 13 amino acids long. V was clipped by 5 bases and J by 2 bases, with 9 bases between them. CDR1 is SNHLY and CDR2 is FYNNEI in the germline V gene. The CDR3 region has the DNA TGTGCCAGCAGTACCGACAAGAACTATGGCTACACCTTC. Translation gives CASSTDKNYGYTF.

CDR3 bases: TGTGCCAGCAGCCAAGGAGGTAGCGGGGGGGCCCGGGAGACCCAGTACTTC. Translated, it gives CASSQGGSGGARETQYF. This chain links TRBV14 with TRBJ2-5; 11 nucleotides match TRBD2. The CDR3 is 17 residues long. Looked up from germline, CDR1 is SGHDN and CDR2 is FVKESK. Trimming cost V 1 base and J 5 bases; bases outside gene matches: 9.

The chain combines TRBV21-1 with TRBJ2-1; whether TRBD2, the table's D call, matches the DNA was not checked. TRBV21-1 counts as a pseudogene. CDR3 length equals 13 residues. CDR3 DNA sequence: TGTGCCAGCAGCAAATCGGGTGACAATGAGCAGTTCTTC. Amino acids: CASSKSGDNEQFF.

The chain carries TRBV21-1 and TRBJ2-4; the D call of TRBD1 is as the table states it, not checked on the DNA. TRBV21-1 is a known pseudogene. CDR3 length equals 16 residues. CDR3 residues: CASSLQGPRTKNIQYF. The CDR3 nucleotides read TGTGCCAGCAGCCTACAGGGACCTAGGACCAAAAACATTCAGTACTTC.

The rearrangement joins TRBV25-1 to TRBJ1-5; unclear D gene. CDR3 size: 17 residues. Germline values: CDR1 MGHDK, CDR2 SYGVNS. Trimming left V 6 bases short and J 1 base short, with 19 bases between. CDR3 sequence (DNA): TGTGCCAGCAGAAAACCCCTTACCGGGGTGAGCAATCAGCCCCAGCATTTT. This gives the protein CASRKPLTGVSNQPQHF. Using reference TRBV25-1 and TRBJ1-5 for the parts outside the CDR3, the full variable domain is EADIYQTPRYLVIGTGKKITLECSQTMGHDKMYWYQQDPGMELHLIHYSYGVNSTEKGDLSSESTVSRIRTEHFPLTLESARPSHTSQYLCASRKPLTGVSNQPQHFGDGTRLSIL.

For this clone: Different DNA sequences within this sample yield the same CDR3. This chain links TRBV7-9 with TRBJ2-1; TRBD2 aligns across 10 bases. V gave up 6 bases and J gave up 4 bases; unmatched junction bases: 3. Germline V lookup: CDR1 SEHNR, CDR2 FQNEAQ (reference sequence). The CDR3 consists of 14 residues. DNA of the CDR3: TGTGCCAGCAGTCTGACTAGCGGGTACAATGAGCAGTTCTTC. Translated, it gives CASSLTSGYNEQFF.

The chain is built from TRBV29-1 and TRBJ1-1; 12 bases agree with TRBD1. V dropped 6 bases and J dropped 0; count of bases not matched to a gene: 11. Germline CDR1 reads SQVTM; CDR2 reads ANQGSEA. CDR3 length equals 17 residues. The CDR3 here is CSVILGQGAPMNTEAFF. The CDR3 bases are TGCAGCGTCATTCTGGGACAGGGGGCCCCTATGAACACTGAAGCTTTCTTT.

J is TRBJ1-5 and V is TRBV6-5; D may be TRBD1 (6 bases). CDR1 MNHEY and CDR2 SVGAGI come from the germline V gene. This CDR3 has 15 amino acids. V was cut by 6 bases and J by 7 bases, with 19 bases left in between. The CDR3 is CASRYILAGEQPQHF. The CDR3 nucleotides are TGTGCCAGCAGGTACATCCTCGCAGGGGAACAGCCCCAGCATTTT.

J is TRBJ2-7 and V is TRBV10-3; D is possibly TRBD1 (5 bases). Germline V gives CDR1 ENHRY, CDR2 SYGVKD. V was cut by 10 bases and J by 3 bases, with 13 bases left in between. The CDR3 is 12 amino acids. The CDR3, as DNA: TGTGCCACATTTGATCAGGGCTACGAGCAGTACTTC. Its protein is CATFDQGYEQYF.

Comment on this clone: At one end, the junction sequence differs from germline, possibly due to a read error. V is TRBV7-7 and J is TRBJ2-1; 8 bases are a match to TRBD2. Per the germline V gene, CDR1 is SSHAT and CDR2 is FNYEAQ (reference sequence). The CDR3 is made up of 12 amino acids. The CDR3 loop is CASSPGGNEQFF. CDR3 DNA: TGTGCTAGCAGCCCGGGGGGGAATGAGCAGTTCTTC.

In this sample, this clone turned up a few times. This chain joins TRBV7-9 and TRBJ2-2; D not certain. There are 12 residues in the CDR3. V lost 2 bases to trimming and J lost 7 bases, with 5 bases between them. CDR1 is SEHNR and CDR2 is FQNEAQ in the germline V gene (reference sequence). The CDR3 is CASSLYVGELFF. Here the CDR3 DNA reads TGTGCCAGCAGCTTATATGTCGGGGAGCTGTTTTTT.

The chain combines TRBV30 with TRBJ2-2, with TRBD1 matching 8 bases. The V segment lost 4 bases and the J segment 1 base; nucleotides outside the gene matches: 2. The CDR3 runs 14 residues. Germline assignment: CDR1 GTSNPN and CDR2 SVGIG (reference sequence). The CDR3 nucleotides are TGTGCCTGGATGGGACAGGTGAACACCGGGGAGCTGTTTTTT. Its translation is CAWMGQVNTGELFF.

This clone was seen once. J is TRBJ2-2 and V is TRBV6-5, with no clear D. Germline V gene lookup returns CDR1 MNHEY and CDR2 SVGAGI. V lost 2 bases and J lost 6, with 10 bases in between. There are 14 residues in the CDR3. The CDR3 region is CASSYGRISGELFF. In nucleotides, the CDR3 is TGTGCCAGCAGTTACGGCAGGATTTCCGGGGAGCTGTTTTTT.

The J gene is TRBJ1-2, the V gene TRBV30, with D hard to call. The CDR3 contains 14 residues. Germline V lookup: CDR1 GTSNPN, CDR2 SVGIG (reference sequence). Trimming removed 4 bases at V and 5 bases at J, with 17 bases between. The CDR3 sequence is CAWTPGRMPYGYTF. In DNA, the CDR3 is TGTGCCTGGACCCCGGGGAGGATGCCGTATGGCTACACCTTC.

In DNA, the CDR3 is TGTGCCAGCAGCCAAGATCACAGGGGTGGCTCCTATAATTCACCCCTCCACTTT. Its protein is CASSQDHRGGSYNSPLHF. The V and J genes are TRBV4-2 and TRBJ1-6; 7 bases line up with TRBD1. The CDR3 totals 18 residues. Germline V gene lookup returns CDR1 LGHNA and CDR2 YNFKEQ. The J segment lost 0 bases and the V segment lost 0 bases, leaving 5 bases of the junction unmatched.

The chain uses TRBV7-6 and TRBJ1-1; tentative D call: TRBD1 (5 bases). CDR3 size: 14 residues. The germline gives CDR1 SGHVS, CDR2 FNYEAQ. V was shortened by 1 base and J by 5 bases, with 11 bases between the two germline ends. DNA for the CDR3: TGTGCCAGCAGCTTAGAGGCAGGGTGGACTGAAGCTTTCTTT. Protein product: CASSLEAGWTEAFF.

The gene calls are TRBV14 and TRBJ2-1, with 7 bases that match TRBD1. Germline values: CDR1 SGHDN, CDR2 FVKESK. The CDR3 contains 14 residues. Trimming took 4 bases from V and 5 from J; bases not matched to a gene: 5. CDR3 in amino acids: CASSRLDRDNEQFF. CDR3 in DNA: TGTGCCAGCAGCCGCCTAGACAGGGACAATGAGCAGTTCTTC.

This clone has only one observation. Distinct nucleotide sequences in the sample also encode this CDR3. The gene calls are TRBV6-5 and TRBJ1-5; D perhaps matches TRBD1 (6 bases). This CDR3 region has 15 residues. V was trimmed by 6 bases and J by 9 bases, leaving 21 bases between them. From germline, CDR1 is MNHEY and CDR2 SVGAGI. In DNA, the CDR3 is TGTGCCAGCAGATCCGGGCAGTGGGGGCAGATGCCCCAGCATTTT. This gives the protein CASRSGQWGQMPQHF.

The chain carries TRBV27 and TRBJ1-2; 7 nucleotides line up with TRBD1. With 3 bases clipped from V and 4 bases from J, the junction kept 5 bases outside the gene matches. The CDR3 extends over 14 amino acids. Germline CDR1 and CDR2: MNHEY and SMNVEV (reference sequence). Written as DNA, the CDR3 is TGTGCCAGCAGTTTGACAGGGCTTAGCTATGGCTACACCTTC. Amino acids: CASSLTGLSYGYTF.

The V call is TRBV2, the J call TRBJ2-1; D perhaps matches TRBD2 (6 bases). The germline V gene encodes CDR1 SNHLY and CDR2 FYNNEI. This CDR3 spans 14 amino acids. The V gene lost 4 bases and the J gene lost 4 bases, with 11 bases spanning the gap. CDR3 region: CASSVNGGYNEQFF. In DNA form, the CDR3 reads TGTGCCAGCAGTGTGAACGGGGGATACAATGAGCAGTTCTTC.

This CDR3 reads CASSFYYPYNEQFF. DNA of the CDR3: TGCGCCAGCAGCTTTTACTATCCCTACAATGAGCAGTTCTTC. The chain couples TRBV5-1 to TRBJ2-1; D is unclear. Germline V gene lookup returns CDR1 SGHRS and CDR2 YFSETQ. The CDR3 has 14 residues. Trimming shortened V by 2 bases and J by 2 bases, and 8 bases separated the two germline ends.

This clone has at least ten counts. The chain recombines TRBV27 with TRBJ2-1; D is possibly TRBD2 (5 bases). The CDR3 totals 14 residues. Germline loops: CDR1 MNHEY, CDR2 SMNVEV (reference sequence). V was shortened by 5 bases and J by 4 bases, with 12 bases between the two germline ends. CDR3 in amino acids: CASSRRTFYNEQFF. The DNA for the CDR3 is TGTGCCAGCAGTCGAAGGACTTTTTACAATGAGCAGTTCTTC.